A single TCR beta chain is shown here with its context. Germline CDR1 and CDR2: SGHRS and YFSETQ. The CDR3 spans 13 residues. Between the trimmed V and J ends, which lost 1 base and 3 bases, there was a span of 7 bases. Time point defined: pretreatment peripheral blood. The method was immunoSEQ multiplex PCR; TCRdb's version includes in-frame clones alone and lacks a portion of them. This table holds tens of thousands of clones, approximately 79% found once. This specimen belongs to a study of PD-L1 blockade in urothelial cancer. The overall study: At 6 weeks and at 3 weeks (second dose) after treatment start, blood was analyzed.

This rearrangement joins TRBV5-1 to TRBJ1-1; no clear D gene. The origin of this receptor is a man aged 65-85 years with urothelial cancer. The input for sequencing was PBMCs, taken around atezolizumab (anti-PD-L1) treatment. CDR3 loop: CASSLRLDTEAFF. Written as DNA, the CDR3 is TGCGCCAGCAGCTTGCGGCTAGACACTGAAGCTTTCTTT.